Listed here are 27 T cell receptor beta chains from one sample, sequenced in a study of T cells in Graves' hyperthyroidism and ophthalmopathy. The TCR beta CDR3 regions underwent amplification using RNA transcripts as the source. The HTBI set primed first-round TCR CDR3 RT-PCR. MiXCR, applied by TCRdb to the multiplex PCR reads, yields one record per CDR3 protein. The top ten hold 50% of the sample, which has under 400,000 distinct CDR3 sequences, under 25% seen once. The sequenced material came from blood. These receptors came from a woman between 50 and 59 years old with Graves' hyperthyroidism.

This clonotype was recorded many times. The J gene is TRBJ2-5, the V gene TRBV11-3; 9 bases agree with TRBD1. V dropped 5 bases and J dropped 3; count of bases not matched to a gene: 4. CDR3 length equals 14 residues. Germline V lookup: CDR1 SGHNT, CDR2 YENEEA. The CDR3 DNA reads TGTGCCAGCAGCCTGGGGACAGGGAAAGAGACCCAGTACTTC. The encoded protein is CASSLGTGKETQYF.

This clonotype has more than one count but fewer than ten. The genes are TRBV12-3 or TRBV12-4 and TRBJ2-7, with no clear D. V gave up 3 bases and J gave up 5 bases, with 8 bases separating them. The CDR3 runs 12 residues. The CDR3 region has the DNA TGTGCCAGCAGTTTCCGCTTGCACGAGCAGTACTTC. Its protein product is CASSFRLHEQYF.

This clonotype was recorded at least ten times. This chain joins TRBV7-2 and TRBJ2-3; possibly TRBD2 for D (6 bases). The CDR3 covers 15 residues. Trimming shortened V by 5 bases and J by 3 bases, and 15 bases separated the two germline ends. CDR1 is SGHTA and CDR2 is FQGNSA in the germline V gene. CDR3 bases: TGTGCCAGCAGCCGCGGAGGGCCGGGAACAGATACGCAGTATTTT. This gives the protein CASSRGGPGTDTQYF.

The chain carries TRBV6-1 and TRBJ1-1; 7 positions agree with TRBD1. The CDR3 consists of 14 residues. CDR1 MNHNS and CDR2 SASEGT come from the germline V gene. The junction had 9 bases not matched to a gene; V was cut back by 6 bases and J by 5 bases. CDR3 nucleotide sequence: TGTGCCAGCAGGGACAGGACCGGTAATACTGAAGCTTTCTTT. Its protein is CASRDRTGNTEAFF.

This chain links TRBV10-1 with TRBJ2-3; 8 bases are a match to TRBD1. Germline V gives CDR1 WNHNN, CDR2 SYGVQD (reference sequence). The CDR3 runs to 13 residues. V lost 5 bases to trimming and J lost 6 bases; unmatched junction nucleotides: 4. The CDR3: CASSPTGVDTQYF. CDR3 DNA: TGCGCCAGCAGTCCGACAGGGGTTGATACGCAGTATTTT.

Worth noting for this clonotype: The junction does not match germline at one end; this may be a read error. The CDR3 loop reads CASSLVRTGGSYGYTF. For the CDR3, the DNA is TGTGCCAGCAGTTTAGTGCGGACAGGGGGTAGTTATGGCTACACCTTC. The chain combines TRBV11-2 with TRBJ1-2; 10 positions match TRBD1. Germline lookup yields CDR1 SGHAT and CDR2 FQNNGV. The CDR3 is made up of 16 amino acids.

The chain has TRBV12-3 or TRBV12-4 and TRBJ1-1; D is unclear. The CDR3 is made up of 12 amino acids. Deletions cut 5 bases from V and 1 base from J, with 5 bases between. The chain's CDR3 is CASSQWNTEAFF. As DNA, the CDR3 is TGTGCCAGCAGTCAATGGAACACTGAAGCTTTCTTT.

The chain links TRBV19 to TRBJ1-3; D is unresolved. The CDR3 contains 14 residues. Germline V CDR1 and CDR2: LNHDA, SQIVND (reference sequence). The ends were cut back, 2 bases at V and 0 bases at J, with 5 bases in the middle. CDR3 DNA sequence: TGTGCCAGTAGTATACGGAGCTCTGGAAACACCATATATTTT. Encoded protein: CASSIRSSGNTIYF.

The rearrangement links TRBV27 to TRBJ2-5, with D hard to call. The V and J ends lost 0 bases and 5 bases respectively, with 13 bases between them. The length of the CDR3 is 15 residues. The germline V gene encodes CDR1 MNHEY and CDR2 SMNVEV (reference sequence). The CDR3 here is CASSLSPSTGETQYF. The CDR3 DNA sequence: TGTGCCAGCAGTTTATCTCCGAGTACGGGTGAGACCCAGTACTTC.

At least ten counts were recorded for this clonotype. The chain combines TRBV7-9 with TRBJ2-7; 7 bases match TRBD1. This CDR3 has 15 amino acids. V shed 4 bases and J 0 bases; nucleotides not matched to a gene: 6. Per the germline V gene, CDR1 is SEHNR and CDR2 is FQNEAQ (reference sequence). CDR3 loop: CASSSPQGSSYEQYF. In DNA form, the CDR3 reads TGTGCCAGCAGCTCTCCACAGGGGAGCTCCTACGAGCAGTACTTC.

This clonotype was seen repeatedly, ten times or more. The rearrangement joins TRBV29-1 to TRBJ2-7, with TRBD2 as a possible D gene (5 bases). The germline V and J ends were trimmed by 7 bases and 6 bases, with 13 bases remaining between them. The length of the CDR3 is 11 residues. Germline V gene sequence: CDR1 SQVTM, CDR2 ANQGSEA. The CDR3 DNA is TGCAGCGCCTTTGGGGAGACCGAGCAGTACTTC. Encoded protein: CSAFGETEQYF.

This clonotype showed up just a few times. This rearrangement joins TRBV7-9 to TRBJ2-2; D might be TRBD1 (7 bases). The CDR3 is made up of 14 amino acids. With 6 bases removed from V and 6 bases from J, the gap between germline ends came to 14 bases. Germline CDR1 SEHNR, CDR2 FQNEAQ (reference sequence). The DNA for the CDR3 is TGTGCCAGCAGAGGAGGGGGCGTCCCCGGGGAGCTGTTTTTT. Protein: CASRGGGVPGELFF.

Note on this clonotype: A clone one base away is much larger, so this may be a read error. This chain joins TRBV5-1 and TRBJ2-3; 13 bases map to TRBD2. The CDR3 spans 16 residues. CDR1 SGHRS and CDR2 YFSETQ come from the germline V gene. Trimming cost V 4 bases and J 4 bases; bases outside gene matches: 6. CDR3 residues: CASSGGLAGLSDTQYF. The CDR3 nucleotides read TGCGCCAGCAGCGGGGGACTAGCGGGGTTGTCAGATACGCAGTATTTT.

The chain uses TRBV19 and TRBJ1-2; no definite D call. This CDR3 has 15 amino acids. The germline V and J ends were trimmed by 1 base and 1 base, with 10 bases remaining between them. CDR1 is LNHDA, CDR2 SQIVND, per germline (reference sequence). CDR3 region: CASSIGGVLNYGYTF. CDR3 nucleotide sequence: TGTGCCAGTAGTATAGGCGGGGTCCTTAACTATGGCTACACCTTC.

This clonotype was seen a handful of times. J is TRBJ1-2 and V is TRBV20-1; maybe TRBD1 (5 bases). The CDR3 is made up of 13 amino acids. Trimming took 2 bases from V and 6 from J, leaving 13 bases between them. Germline V lookup: CDR1 DFQATT, CDR2 SNEGSKA (reference sequence). This CDR3 reads CSARPVGGDGYTF. Here the CDR3 DNA reads TGCAGTGCTAGACCGGTCGGGGGTGATGGCTACACCTTC.

The DNA of the CDR3 is TGCGCCAGCAGCCAAGATTCAGGGAATCTGTTTCAGCCCCAGCATTTT. It yields the protein CASSQDSGNLFQPQHF. The chain has TRBV4-1 and TRBJ1-5; a possible D gene is TRBD1 (5 bases). This CDR3 comprises 16 residues. The V and J ends lost 0 bases and 6 bases respectively, with 15 bases between them. The germline V gene encodes CDR1 MGHRA and CDR2 YSYEKL.

The table lists this clonotype with many counts. CDR3 loop: CSVTDRGLETQYF. CDR3 sequence (DNA): TGCAGCGTTACTGACAGGGGCTTAGAGACCCAGTACTTC. The rearrangement links TRBV29-1 to TRBJ2-5, with TRBD1 identical over 8 bases. V dropped 5 bases and J dropped 4; count of bases not matched to a gene: 6. Germline CDR1 and CDR2: SQVTM and ANQGSEA. The CDR3 is made up of 13 amino acids.

This chain uses TRBV10-3 with TRBJ1-3; a possible D gene is TRBD1 (5 bases). CDR3 length: 16 residues. V was cut by 0 bases and J by 0 bases, with 9 bases left in between. The germline CDR1 and CDR2 sequences are ENHRY and SYGVKD. For the CDR3, the DNA is TGTGCCATCAGTGAGTCGAGGGGACGCTCTGGAAACACCATATATTTT. Encoded protein: CAISESRGRSGNTIYF.

This clonotype was counted only a few times. This chain connects TRBV12-3 or TRBV12-4 to TRBJ2-7; maybe TRBD1 (5 bases). The CDR3 runs 14 residues. The ends were cut back, 3 bases at V and 3 bases at J, with 12 bases in the middle. CDR3 coding DNA: TGTGCCAGCAGTTTTGTAGGGGATCGCTACGAGCAGTACTTC. This sequence encodes CASSFVGDRYEQYF.

This clonotype occurred many times. The V call is TRBV12-3 or TRBV12-4, the J call TRBJ2-5; TRBD2 agrees at 7 bases. The length of the CDR3 is 15 residues. The V segment lost 3 bases and the J segment 1 base; nucleotides outside the gene matches: 5. The CDR3 coding sequence is TGTGCCAGCAGTTTGCGACTAGCTCCCCAAGAGACCCAGTACTTC. Amino acid sequence: CASSLRLAPQETQYF.

In this sample, this clonotype turned up many times. The genes are TRBV27 and TRBJ1-6; a possible D gene is TRBD1 (5 bases). The CDR3 runs to 14 residues. The germline V and J ends were trimmed by 2 bases and 7 bases, with 9 bases remaining between them. Per the germline V gene, CDR1 is MNHEY and CDR2 is SMNVEV (reference sequence). CDR3 residues: CASSLQGSNSPLHF. Written as DNA, the CDR3 is TGTGCCAGCAGTTTACAGGGTTCCAATTCACCCCTCCACTTT.

This chain joins TRBV28 and TRBJ1-1; the D gene is possibly TRBD1 (6 bases). The CDR3 runs to 16 residues. V was cut by 2 bases and J by 2 bases, with 15 bases left in between. Germline V gene data show CDR1 as MDHEN and CDR2 as SYDVKM. Written as DNA, the CDR3 is TGTGCCAGCAGTTTAGGCAGGGGTAGAAGAAACACTGAAGCTTTCTTT. It encodes CASSLGRGRRNTEAFF.

This clonotype appeared many times. V is TRBV27 and J is TRBJ2-7, with 8 bases matching TRBD1. The CDR3 spans 13 residues. Losses at the gene ends were 7 bases for V and 1 base for J; bases not matched to a gene: 3. CDR1 is MNHEY, CDR2 SMNVEV, per germline (reference sequence). CDR3 sequence reads: CASTGQGSYEQYF. CDR3 in DNA: TGTGCCAGCACCGGACAGGGATCCTACGAGCAGTACTTC.

This clonotype has at least ten counts. The chain employs TRBV28 and TRBJ1-4; the D is unclear. This CDR3 has 16 residues. V lost 3 bases and J lost 2, with 13 bases in between. Germline CDR1 reads MDHEN; CDR2 reads SYDVKM. CDR3 nucleotide sequence: TGTGCCAGCAGTTTGCCAGCGTCGGGGACTAATGAAAAACTGTTTTTT. Amino acid sequence: CASSLPASGTNEKLFF.

This clonotype was counted between two and nine times. The V gene is TRBV7-3, the J gene TRBJ2-7, with 7 bases matching TRBD2. The germline gives CDR1 SGHTA, CDR2 FQGTGA. The ends lost 5 bases at V and 1 base at J; junction bases unmatched: 5. This CDR3 is built from 14 residues. CDR3 loop: CASSPMGGSYEQYF. As DNA, the CDR3 is TGTGCCAGCAGCCCGATGGGGGGGTCCTACGAGCAGTACTTC.

Many counts were recorded for this clonotype. This rearrangement joins TRBV7-9 to TRBJ2-7, with D possibly called TRBD1 or TRBD2 (7 bases each). Trimming took 3 bases from V and 4 from J, leaving 31 bases between them. The CDR3 loop spans 20 amino acids. Per germline, CDR1 SEHNR and CDR2 FQNEAQ (reference sequence). The chain's CDR3 is CASSFAQGGSTPAGRYEQYF. In DNA, the CDR3 is TGTGCCAGCAGCTTCGCTCAGGGGGGGAGTACTCCAGCGGGGAGATACGAGCAGTACTTC.

There are many counts of this clonotype. The CDR3 DNA reads as TGTGCCAGCAGCTCGACAGGGGCCACTTCCCCCAGCTCCTACAATGAGCAGTTCTTC. It translates to CASSSTGATSPSSYNEQFF. The rearrangement joins TRBV7-9 to TRBJ2-1; TRBD1 matches 8 bases. The CDR3 covers 19 residues. CDR1 and CDR2 from the germline V gene are SEHNR and FQNEAQ (reference sequence). With V trimmed by 4 bases and J by 0 bases, 14 bases remained unmatched.